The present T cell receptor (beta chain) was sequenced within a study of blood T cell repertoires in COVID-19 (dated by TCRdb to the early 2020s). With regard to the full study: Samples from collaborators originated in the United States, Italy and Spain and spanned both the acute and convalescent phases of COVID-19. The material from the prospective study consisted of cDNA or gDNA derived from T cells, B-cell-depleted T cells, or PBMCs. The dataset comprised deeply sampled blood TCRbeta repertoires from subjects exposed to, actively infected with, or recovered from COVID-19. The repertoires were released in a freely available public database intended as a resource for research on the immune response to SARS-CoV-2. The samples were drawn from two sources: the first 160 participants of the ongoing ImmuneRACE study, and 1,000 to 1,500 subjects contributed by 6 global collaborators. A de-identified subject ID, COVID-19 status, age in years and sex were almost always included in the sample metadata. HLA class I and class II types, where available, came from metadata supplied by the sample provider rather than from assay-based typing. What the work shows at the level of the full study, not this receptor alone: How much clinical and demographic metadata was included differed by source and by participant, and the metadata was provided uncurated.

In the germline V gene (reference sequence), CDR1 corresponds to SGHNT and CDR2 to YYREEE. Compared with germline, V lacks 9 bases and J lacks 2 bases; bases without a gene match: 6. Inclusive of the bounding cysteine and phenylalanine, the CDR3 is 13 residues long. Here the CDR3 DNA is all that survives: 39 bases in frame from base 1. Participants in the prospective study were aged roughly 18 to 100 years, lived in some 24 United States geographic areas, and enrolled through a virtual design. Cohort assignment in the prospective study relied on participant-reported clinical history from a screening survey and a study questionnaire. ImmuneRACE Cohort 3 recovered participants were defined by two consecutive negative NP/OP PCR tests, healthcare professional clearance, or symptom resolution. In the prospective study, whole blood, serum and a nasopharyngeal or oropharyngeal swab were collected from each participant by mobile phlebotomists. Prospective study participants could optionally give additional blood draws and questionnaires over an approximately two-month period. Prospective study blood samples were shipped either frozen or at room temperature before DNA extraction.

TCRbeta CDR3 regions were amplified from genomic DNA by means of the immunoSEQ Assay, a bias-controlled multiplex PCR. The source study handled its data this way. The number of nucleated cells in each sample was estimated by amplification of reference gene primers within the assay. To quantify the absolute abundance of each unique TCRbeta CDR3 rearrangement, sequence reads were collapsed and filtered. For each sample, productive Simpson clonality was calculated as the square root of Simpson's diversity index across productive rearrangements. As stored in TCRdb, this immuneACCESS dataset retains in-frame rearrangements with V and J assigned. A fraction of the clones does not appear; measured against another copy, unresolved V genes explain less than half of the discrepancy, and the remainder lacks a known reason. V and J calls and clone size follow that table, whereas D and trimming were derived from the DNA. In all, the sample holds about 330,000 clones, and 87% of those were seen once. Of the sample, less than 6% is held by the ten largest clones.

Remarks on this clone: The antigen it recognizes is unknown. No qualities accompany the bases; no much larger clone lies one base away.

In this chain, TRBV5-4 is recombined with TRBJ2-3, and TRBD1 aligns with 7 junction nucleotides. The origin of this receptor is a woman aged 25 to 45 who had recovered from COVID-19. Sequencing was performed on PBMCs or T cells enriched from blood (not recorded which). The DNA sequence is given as TGTGCCATGACGGGACAGCACACAGATACGCAGTATTTT. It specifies CAMTGQHTDTQYF.